There are a few counts of the clone carrying this T cell receptor beta chain. Antigen: not known. TCRdb recomputed calls from the 5' RACE reads with MiXCR, one row per CDR3 protein. The table shows about 150,000 distinct CDR3 sequences, with roughly a quarter occurring only once. This record belongs to a study of T-cell memory formation after mild COVID-19. Overall study results and limits: The study found contracting CD4+ clones mainly in CM and EM and contracting CD8+ clones in EMRA. Within pre-infection memory, some responding clones were found, suggesting cross-reactive memory joined.

Material for sequencing was PBMCs or a T cell subset sorted from them (not recorded which). This TCR derives from an adult woman who had mild COVID-19 (a few samples of this study predate the infection). Cell type and time point are not known.

In nucleotides, the CDR3 is TGTGCCAGCAGCCCCCGTACGGACAGATCTAATGAAAAACTGTTTTTT. The encoded protein is CASSPRTDRSNEKLFF. The chain uses TRBV6-6 and TRBJ1-4, with D perhaps TRBD1 (6 bases). The CDR3 runs to 16 residues. V shed 6 bases and J shed 3 bases, with 17 bases lying between them. From germline, CDR1 is MNHNY and CDR2 SVGAGI (reference sequence).